This TCR beta chain was captured in a study of OX40 agonist ivuxolimab in advanced cancers. The protocol was immunoSEQ multiplex PCR, while the TCRdb copy is restricted to in-frame clones and leaves out a portion. The sample lists about 79,000 clones, more than 85% seen once, with approximately 6.9% in the top ten. This clone appeared a single time. The TCR sequence derives from an adult with an advanced solid tumor such as melanoma, head and neck, liver or kidney cancer. The material sequenced was CD4+ or CD8+ T cells sorted from blood, taken in a trial of the OX40 agonist ivuxolimab.

The CDR3 loop reads CASSRQGVDEQFF. The CDR3 DNA is TGTGCCAGCAGCCGGCAGGGAGTAGATGAGCAGTTCTTC. The chain carries TRBV7-3 and TRBJ2-1, with D perhaps being TRBD1 or TRBD2 (5 bases each). The CDR3 length is 13 residues. CDR1 SGHTA and CDR2 FQGTGA come from the germline V gene. V shed 5 bases and J shed 8 bases, with 13 bases lying between them.